The 31 T cell receptor beta chains presented below share a single source sample, sequenced in a study of early T cells in non-severe SARS-CoV-2 infection. Via MiXCR, TCRdb re-called the 5' RACE reads, giving one row per CDR3 protein. This repertoire shows some 70,000 distinct CDR3 sequences, 9.1% found once; its top ten account for about 3.5%. Specimen: whole blood. The receptors come from an adult who was a healthcare worker with PCR-confirmed SARS-CoV-2 infection or an uninfected control (not recorded which).

This clonotype was detected ten times or more. CDR3 sequence reads: CSASHRVAYEQYF. CDR3 nucleotide sequence: TGCAGTGCTAGTCACAGGGTCGCCTACGAGCAGTACTTC. This chain joins TRBV20-1 and TRBJ2-7, with D possibly being TRBD1 (6 bases). V shed 3 bases and J shed 2 bases, with 11 bases lying between them. Germline lookup yields CDR1 DFQATT and CDR2 SNEGSKA (reference sequence). The CDR3 consists of 13 residues.

This clonotype was seen a handful of times. This chain connects TRBV6-1 to TRBJ2-1, with 9 bases identical to TRBD2. Trimming at V came to 2 bases and at J to 4 bases, leaving 3 bases not matched to a gene. The CDR3 covers 15 residues. Germline lookup yields CDR1 MNHNS and CDR2 SASEGT. The CDR3 DNA follows: TGTGCCAGCAGTGAATGGCGGGAGGGGTACAATGAGCAGTTCTTC. As protein: CASSEWREGYNEQFF.

The J gene is TRBJ2-5, the V gene TRBV7-9; 9 bases are a match to TRBD2. Germline trimming cut 5 bases from V and 9 bases from J; bases unmatched to any gene: 4. Germline CDR1 is SEHNR and CDR2 is FQNEAQ (reference sequence). CDR3 length equals 12 residues. The CDR3 is CASSRTSEAQYF. The DNA of the CDR3 is TGTGCCAGCAGCCGGACTAGCGAGGCCCAGTACTTC.

The V gene is TRBV20-1, the J gene TRBJ2-7, with D possibly being TRBD1 or TRBD2 (5 bases each). The V end was cut by 6 bases, the J end by 3 bases, with 15 bases between. This CDR3 has 13 residues. Germline-derived CDR1 and CDR2 are DFQATT and SNEGSKA (reference sequence). CDR3 nucleotide sequence: TGCAGTGCCCGGGGACCTCGCGTCTACGAGCAGTACTTC. Protein product: CSARGPRVYEQYF.

At least ten counts were recorded for this clonotype. The chain combines TRBV28 with TRBJ2-7; 11 bases are a match to TRBD2. Germline V gives CDR1 MDHEN, CDR2 SYDVKM. The CDR3 spans 15 residues. Trimming cost V 6 bases and J 0 bases; bases outside gene matches: 4. CDR3 bases: TGTGCCAGCAGCCCTACTAGCGGGGGCTCCTACGAGCAGTACTTC. It encodes CASSPTSGGSYEQYF.

This clonotype was detected only a few times. The rearrangement uses TRBV2 and TRBJ2-1; TRBD2 is a possible D gene (6 bases). V lost 7 bases and J 1 base, leaving 20 bases between the germline ends. The CDR3 length is 17 residues. In germline, CDR1 is SNHLY, CDR2 FYNNEI. The DNA for the CDR3 is TGTGCCAGCAACTCCAACACCGGGAGCCTATCCTACAATGAGCAGTTCTTC. Translated, it gives CASNSNTGSLSYNEQFF.

This chain uses TRBV4-1 with TRBJ2-7; 10 nucleotides align to TRBD1. V lost 1 base, J lost 5 bases, and 2 bases stayed unmatched. The length of the CDR3 is 14 residues. The germline CDR1 and CDR2 sequences are MGHRA and YSYEKL. The CDR3 region has the DNA TGCGCCAGCAGCCAAGGGGGACAGGGGAACGAGCAGTACTTC. This gives the protein CASSQGGQGNEQYF.

Only a few counts were recorded for this clonotype. The rearrangement uses TRBV5-1 and TRBJ2-1, with 11 bases fitting TRBD2. CDR3 length: 16 residues. The V segment lost 4 bases and the J segment 6 bases; nucleotides outside the gene matches: 9. CDR1 is SGHRS, CDR2 YFSETQ, per germline. The CDR3 is CASSLLLAGGFNEQFF. The CDR3 DNA reads as TGCGCCAGCAGCCTACTCCTAGCGGGAGGTTTCAATGAGCAGTTCTTC. The whole variable domain, remainder taken from reference TRBV5-1 and TRBJ2-1, is KAGVTQTPRYLIKTRGQQVTLSCSPISGHRSVSWYQQTPGQGLQFLFEYFSETQRNKGNFPGRFSGRQFSNSRSEMNVSTLELGDSALYLCASSLLLAGGFNEQFFGPGTRLTVL.

The V gene is TRBV15, the J gene TRBJ1-1; no definite D call. This CDR3 contains 14 residues. The germline V and J ends were trimmed by 0 bases and 5 bases, with 10 bases remaining between them. In germline, CDR1 is LNHNV, CDR2 YYDKDF (reference sequence). CDR3 DNA: TGTGCCACCAGCAGAGAGGCTGGATGGACTGAAGCTTTCTTT. Amino acids: CATSREAGWTEAFF.

This clonotype was detected many times. The chain uses TRBV7-3 and TRBJ1-1; tentative D call: TRBD1 (6 bases). The V gene lost 5 bases and the J gene lost 2 bases, with 12 bases spanning the gap. Germline CDR1 SGHTA, CDR2 FQGTGA. The CDR3 totals 14 residues. CDR3 residues: CASSVDSQNTEAFF. The CDR3 DNA follows: TGTGCCAGCAGCGTGGACAGTCAAAACACTGAAGCTTTCTTT.

This clonotype was observed many times. The rearrangement joins TRBV7-6 to TRBJ2-1, with D unresolved. The CDR3 runs to 16 residues. CDR1 and CDR2 from the germline V gene are SGHVS and FNYEAQ. Between the trimmed V and J ends, which lost 0 bases and 3 bases, there was a span of 12 bases. DNA for the CDR3: TGTGCCAGCAGCTTAGCAGGTCGAAGCAGCTACAATGAGCAGTTCTTC. It yields the protein CASSLAGRSSYNEQFF.

The rearrangement uses TRBV5-4 and TRBJ2-2; TRBD2 matches 7 bases. Germline V gene data show CDR1 as SGHNT and CDR2 as YYREEE (reference sequence). The CDR3 is 17 amino acids. The V and J ends lost 1 base and 0 bases, in that order; junction bases with no gene match: 6. The chain's CDR3 is CASSLPPSGPNTGELFF. CDR3 in DNA: TGTGCCAGCAGCTTGCCCCCTAGCGGACCGAACACCGGGGAGCTGTTTTTT.

The chain is built from TRBV7-2 and TRBJ2-7; D remains unclear. The CDR3 spans 14 residues. Germline V gene lookup returns CDR1 SGHTA and CDR2 FQGNSA. The ends were cut back, 0 bases at V and 4 bases at J, with 10 bases in the middle. As DNA, the CDR3 is TGTGCCAGCAGCTTAGCGAATCGGCGGTACGAGCAGTACTTC. Residues: CASSLANRRYEQYF.

The chain couples TRBV9 to TRBJ2-5, with a weak D call TRBD1 (5 bases). CDR3 length: 15 amino acids. Trimming removed 0 bases from V and 3 bases from J, with 12 bases in between. Germline loops: CDR1 SGDLS, CDR2 YYNGEE. CDR3 in DNA: TGTGCCAGCAGCGTAGGGGGCAGGGAAGAAGAGACCCAGTACTTC. Encoded protein: CASSVGGREEETQYF.

This rearrangement joins TRBV20-1 to TRBJ2-5; 11 nucleotides align to TRBD2. The germline V gene has CDR1 DFQATT and CDR2 SNEGSKA (reference sequence). V shed 7 bases and J 5 bases; nucleotides not matched to a gene: 18. The CDR3 has 17 residues. The CDR3 loop reads CSVKETLAGEVAETQYF. DNA of the CDR3: TGCAGTGTTAAAGAGACACTAGCGGGAGAGGTTGCGGAGACCCAGTACTTC.

The J gene is TRBJ2-1, the V gene TRBV12-3 or TRBV12-4; D remains ambiguous. The CDR3 spans 15 residues. Trimming took off 5 bases at V and 5 bases at J, with 16 bases between the two ends. The DNA of the CDR3 is TGTGCCAGCAGTCCTTGGGCAGGAAGAAACAATGAGCAGTTCTTC. Protein product: CASSPWAGRNNEQFF.

The sample holds many counts of this clonotype. J is TRBJ2-2 and V is TRBV28, with 14 bases aligning to TRBD2. CDR1 is MDHEN and CDR2 is SYDVKM in the germline V gene. The CDR3 sequence is 16 residues long. V lost 7 bases and J lost 4; bases outside the gene matches: 5. The CDR3 region has the DNA TGTGCCAGCACCCCGGGACTAGCGGGAGTCACCGGGGAGCTGTTTTTT. It specifies CASTPGLAGVTGELFF.

The chain is built from TRBV2 and TRBJ2-7; no reliable D call. The CDR3 has 14 amino acids. V dropped 2 bases and J dropped 4 bases, with 12 bases sitting between them. Germline values: CDR1 SNHLY, CDR2 FYNNEI. CDR3 sequence (DNA): TGTGCCAGCAGTGAAATGTCGGTGTATTACGAGCAGTACTTC. Translated, it gives CASSEMSVYYEQYF.

The table lists this clonotype with many counts. The chain links TRBV4-2 to TRBJ2-3; 10 bases fit TRBD1. After removal of 3 bases from V and 1 base from J, the junction contained 7 bases not matched to a gene. The CDR3 consists of 17 residues. Germline CDR1 and CDR2: LGHNA and YNFKEQ. The CDR3 DNA sequence: TGTGCCAGCAGCCAGAGACAGGGGGCGCGGGGCACAGATACGCAGTATTTT. Encoded protein: CASSQRQGARGTDTQYF.

This clonotype has a handful of counts. The chain has TRBV20-1 and TRBJ2-2; D uncertain. CDR3 length: 11 amino acids. CDR1 and CDR2 (germline): DFQATT, SNEGSKA (reference sequence). The V gene lost 3 bases and the J gene lost 11 bases, with 10 bases spanning the gap. The CDR3 loop is CSASGQNELFF. The CDR3 DNA follows: TGCAGTGCTAGCGGGCAGAATGAGCTGTTTTTT.

Many counts were recorded for this clonotype. V and J are TRBV25-1 and TRBJ2-7; D gene uncertain. The germline CDR1 and CDR2 sequences are MGHDK and SYGVNS. This CDR3 comprises 13 residues. Trimming stripped 4 bases from V and 2 bases from J, with 9 bases between. This chain's CDR3 is CASSGLVAYEQYF. In nucleotides, the CDR3 is TGTGCCAGCAGTGGACTTGTGGCCTACGAGCAGTACTTC.

Only a few counts were recorded for this clonotype. CDR3: CASSKDTAYEQYF. In DNA form, the CDR3 reads TGTGCCAGCAGCAAGGACACAGCCTACGAGCAGTACTTC. This chain uses TRBV11-3 with TRBJ2-7; tentatively, D is TRBD1 (5 bases). Trimming removed 5 bases at V and 2 bases at J, with 10 bases between. This CDR3 contains 13 residues. CDR1 is SGHNT, CDR2 YENEEA, per germline.

This clonotype was counted at least ten times. The genes are TRBV3-2 and TRBJ1-6. TRBV3-2 is flagged as a pseudogene. This CDR3 region has 13 residues. The CDR3 nucleotides read TGTGCCAGCAGCCGCGGATATAATTCACCCCTCCACTTT. Encoded protein: CASSRGYNSPLHF.

This clonotype occurred a few times. V is TRBV24-1 and J is TRBJ2-1, with 11 bases identical to TRBD2. From germline, CDR1 is KGHDR and CDR2 SFDVKD. J gave up 10 bases and V 2 bases, and 0 bases lay outside the gene matches. This CDR3 has 13 amino acids. Written as DNA, the CDR3 is TGTGCCACCAGTGATTGGACTAGCGGGGAGCAGTTCTTC. Translation gives CATSDWTSGEQFF.

This clonotype appeared a few times. This rearrangement joins TRBV20-1 to TRBJ2-3, with D hard to call. With 3 bases removed from V and 5 bases from J, the gap between germline ends came to 9 bases. The CDR3 has 12 residues. Germline V gene lookup returns CDR1 DFQATT and CDR2 SNEGSKA (reference sequence). CDR3 sequence: CSASVSGDTQYF. In nucleotides, the CDR3 is TGCAGTGCTAGCGTTTCGGGAGATACGCAGTATTTT.

This clonotype has a count of ten or more. The V and J genes are TRBV12-3 or TRBV12-4 and TRBJ2-3; D may be TRBD1 (6 bases). This CDR3 is 14 amino acids long. The V and J ends lost 4 bases and 2 bases respectively, with 10 bases between them. CDR3 loop: CASSSGQNTDTQYF. Written as DNA, the CDR3 is TGTGCCAGCAGTTCCGGACAGAACACAGATACGCAGTATTTT.

This clonotype was observed many times. The chain employs TRBV20-1 and TRBJ2-3, with 9 bases aligning to TRBD2. The V gene's germline CDR1 is DFQATT and CDR2 SNEGSKA (reference sequence). This CDR3 region has 14 residues. With V trimmed by 5 bases and J by 3 bases, 6 bases remained unmatched. The CDR3 DNA reads TGCAGTGCTGCCCAAGCGGGAGGTACAGATACGCAGTATTTT. Translation: CSAAQAGGTDTQYF.

The chain couples TRBV6-1 to TRBJ1-2; unclear D gene. The CDR3 is 15 residues long. The ends were cut back, 4 bases at V and 4 bases at J, with 16 bases in the middle. Germline CDR1 reads MNHNS; CDR2 reads SASEGT. The chain's CDR3 is CASSALMREVYGYTF. The CDR3 nucleotides read TGTGCCAGCAGTGCTTTGATGAGGGAGGTCTATGGCTACACCTTC.

This clonotype was counted a few times. The chain combines TRBV12-3 or TRBV12-4 with TRBJ1-1; no definite D call. Trimming cost V 0 bases and J 4 bases, with 15 bases left between them. The CDR3 length is 16 residues. In DNA, the CDR3 is TGTGCCAGCAGTTTAGCGCGAAAGAGGCTGGGCACTGAAGCTTTCTTT. Protein product: CASSLARKRLGTEAFF.

Concerning this clonotype itself: A read error may explain this, as a much larger clone is one base away. V is TRBV5-1 and J is TRBJ2-7; the D is unclear. This CDR3 has 13 amino acids. CDR1 is SGHRS and CDR2 is YFSETQ in the germline V gene. The CDR3 sequence is CAGSPSRENEQYF. CDR3 nucleotides: TGCGCCGGCAGCCCAAGCCGAGAGAACGAGCAGTACTTC. Looking up the rest from reference TRBV5-1 and TRBJ2-7 gives the full variable domain: KAGVTQTPRYLIKTRGQQVTLSCSPISGHRSVSWYQQTPGQGLQFLFEYFSETQRNKGNFPGRFSGRQFSNSRSEMNVSTLELGDSALYLCAGSPSRENEQYFGPGTRLTVT.

This clonotype came up a few times. The chain links TRBV4-1 to TRBJ2-7; TRBD2 agrees at 7 bases. Trimming removed 5 bases from V and 0 bases from J; junction bases left unmatched: 13. Per germline, CDR1 MGHRA and CDR2 YSYEKL. CDR3 size: 17 residues. The CDR3 region has the DNA TGCGCCAGCAGCTTAGAACCCCAGGGAGGGAGCTCCTACGAGCAGTACTTC. Its translation is CASSLEPQGGSSYEQYF.